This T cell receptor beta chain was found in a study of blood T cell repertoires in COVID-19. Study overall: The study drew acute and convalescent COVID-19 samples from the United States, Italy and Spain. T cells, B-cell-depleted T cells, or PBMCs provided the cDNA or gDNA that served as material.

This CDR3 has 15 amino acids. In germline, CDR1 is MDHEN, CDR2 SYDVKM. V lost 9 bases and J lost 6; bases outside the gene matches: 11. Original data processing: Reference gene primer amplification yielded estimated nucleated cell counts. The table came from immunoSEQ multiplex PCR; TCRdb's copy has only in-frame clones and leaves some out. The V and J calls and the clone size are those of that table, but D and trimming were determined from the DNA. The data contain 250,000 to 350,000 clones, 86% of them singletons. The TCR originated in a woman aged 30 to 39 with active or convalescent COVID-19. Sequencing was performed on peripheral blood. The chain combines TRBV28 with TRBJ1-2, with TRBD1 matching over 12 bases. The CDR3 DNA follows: TGTGCCAGTCGGGACAGGGGGCGCGTTGGGGATGGCTACACCTTC. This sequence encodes CASRDRGRVGDGYTF.